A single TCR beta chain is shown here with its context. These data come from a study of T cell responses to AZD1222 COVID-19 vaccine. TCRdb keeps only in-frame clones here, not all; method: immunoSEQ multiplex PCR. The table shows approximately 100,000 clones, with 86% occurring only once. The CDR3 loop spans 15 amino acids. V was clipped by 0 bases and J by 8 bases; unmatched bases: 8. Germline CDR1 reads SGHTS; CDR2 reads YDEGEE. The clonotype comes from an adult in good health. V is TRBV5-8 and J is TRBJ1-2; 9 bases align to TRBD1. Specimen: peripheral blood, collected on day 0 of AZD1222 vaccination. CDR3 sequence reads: CASSLVGQGSSGYTF. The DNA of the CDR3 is TGTGCCAGCAGCTTGGTTGGACAGGGGAGCTCGGGCTACACCTTC.